The 19 T cell receptor beta chains presented below share a single source sample, sequenced in a study of T cell responses to AZD1222 COVID-19 vaccine. Assay: immunoSEQ multiplex PCR; the TCRdb copy retains only in-frame clones and omits some. The data contain around 150,000 clones, 90% of them singletons. The sample in question was peripheral blood, obtained on day 0 of AZD1222 vaccination. All receptors derive from an adult in good health.

This chain joins TRBV19 and TRBJ1-5, with D perhaps TRBD1 (6 bases). V was cut by 6 bases and J by 1 base, with 13 bases left in between. Germline assignment: CDR1 LNHDA and CDR2 SQIVND (reference sequence). The CDR3 sequence is 15 residues long. CDR3 sequence: CASRTGSGSNQPQHF. In nucleotides, the CDR3 is TGTGCCAGTAGAACAGGGTCAGGCAGCAATCAGCCCCAGCATTTT.

This clone showed up just once. The gene calls are TRBV27 and TRBJ1-5; 8 nucleotides agree with TRBD1. V lost 2 bases and J lost 6; bases outside the gene matches: 0. Germline CDR1 MNHEY, CDR2 SMNVEV (reference sequence). The CDR3 contains 13 residues. CDR3 protein: CASSLDRGQPQHF. CDR3 nucleotides: TGTGCCAGCAGTTTAGACAGGGGTCAGCCCCAGCATTTT.

The chain is built from TRBV5-4 and TRBJ2-7; 8 bases match TRBD1. Trimming took 2 bases from V and 0 from J; bases not matched to a gene: 1. CDR3 length equals 14 residues. Germline values: CDR1 SGHNT, CDR2 YYREEE (reference sequence). CDR3 region: CASSFTGGSYEQYF. The CDR3 bases are TGTGCCAGCAGCTTTACAGGGGGCTCCTACGAGCAGTACTTC.

The chain is built from TRBV19 and TRBJ2-7; 7 nucleotides match TRBD2. Germline V gives CDR1 LNHDA, CDR2 SQIVND (reference sequence). The ends lost 3 bases at V and 2 bases at J; junction bases unmatched: 4. There are 14 residues in the CDR3. In DNA form, the CDR3 reads TGTGCCAGTAGTATCGGCGGGGGAACCTACGAGCAGTACTTC. Amino acid sequence: CASSIGGGTYEQYF.

This clone was observed a single time. V gene TRBV7-3 combines with J gene TRBJ2-5; D remains unclear. CDR1 is SGHTA and CDR2 is FQGTGA in the germline V gene. The germline V and J ends were trimmed by 4 bases and 5 bases, with 11 bases remaining between them. The CDR3 runs 13 residues. For the CDR3, the DNA is TGTGCCAGCAGCTCCGGGTCCGGCGAGACCCAGTACTTC. Its protein is CASSSGSGETQYF.

The J gene is TRBJ2-5, the V gene TRBV15; D unclear. The V gene lost 3 bases and the J gene lost 3 bases, with 5 bases spanning the gap. The CDR3 totals 12 residues. Germline assignment: CDR1 LNHNV and CDR2 YYDKDF (reference sequence). CDR3: CATSSGEETQYF. The CDR3 region has the DNA TGTGCCACCAGCAGCGGAGAAGAGACCCAGTACTTC. The whole variable domain, remainder taken from reference TRBV15 and TRBJ2-5, is DAMVIQNPRYQVTQFGKPVTLSCSQTLNHNVMYWYQQKSSQAPKLLFHYYDKDFNNEADTPDNFQSRRPNTSFCFLDIRSPGLGDTAMYLCATSSGEETQYFGPGTRLLVL.

The rearrangement joins TRBV30 to TRBJ2-5; no clear D. Germline values: CDR1 GTSNPN, CDR2 SVGIG (reference sequence). V lost 1 base, J lost 2 bases, and 20 bases lay in between. The CDR3 length is 17 residues. The CDR3 region is CAWSDKLGPTAQETQYF. The CDR3 nucleotides are TGTGCCTGGAGTGACAAACTCGGCCCTACGGCACAAGAGACCCAGTACTTC.

The rearrangement links TRBV28 to TRBJ1-2; D call uncertain. This CDR3 region has 15 residues. Trimming took off 5 bases at V and 2 bases at J, with 15 bases between the two ends. Germline loops: CDR1 MDHEN, CDR2 SYDVKM. The CDR3 sequence: CASSAPRAANYGYTF. The CDR3 bases are TGTGCCAGCAGTGCCCCCCGGGCAGCCAACTATGGCTACACCTTC.

The chain couples TRBV2 to TRBJ1-3, with a possible D match to TRBD1 (5 bases). This CDR3 comprises 15 residues. The V and J ends lost 6 bases and 0 bases respectively, with 12 bases between them. Germline CDR1 reads SNHLY; CDR2 reads FYNNEI. The chain's CDR3 is CASSVGASSGNTIYF. The CDR3 region has the DNA TGTGCCAGCAGCGTAGGGGCTTCCTCTGGAAACACCATATATTTT.

The chain links TRBV27 to TRBJ2-2, with D unclear. With 5 bases removed from V and 11 bases from J, the gap between germline ends came to 12 bases. CDR1 is MNHEY, CDR2 SMNVEV, per germline (reference sequence). This CDR3 contains 12 residues. The CDR3, as DNA: TGTGCCAGCAGTAGGGCGGTAGGAGAGCTGTTTTTT. It encodes CASSRAVGELFF.

V usage is TRBV6-2 or TRBV6-3 and J usage is TRBJ2-2; D not certain. The CDR3 length is 15 residues. Germline loops: CDR1 MNHEY, CDR2 SVGEGT. V lost 0 bases, J lost 7 bases, and 12 bases lay in between. The DNA for the CDR3 is TGTGCCAGCAGTTACTCAGCGTCAGAAATCGGGGAGCTGTTTTTT. It codes for CASSYSASEIGELFF.

This clone was observed a single time. The chain links TRBV3-1 (or the pseudogene TRBV3-2) to TRBJ1-5; D not certain. The germline gives CDR1 LGHDT, CDR2 YNNKEL (reference sequence). The CDR3 has 12 amino acids. Trimming took off 1 base at V and 9 bases at J, with 7 bases between the two ends. The CDR3 spells CASSQGGSPQHF. The CDR3 DNA sequence: TGTGCCAGCAGCCAAGGGGGTTCGCCCCAGCATTTT.

The V and J genes are TRBV2 and TRBJ1-4; a possible D gene is TRBD1 (6 bases). The ends were cut back, 6 bases at V and 7 bases at J, with 12 bases in the middle. The CDR3 sequence is 13 residues long. The germline V gene has CDR1 SNHLY and CDR2 FYNNEI. As DNA, the CDR3 is TGTGCCAGCAGGGGGGGCCGAACTGAAAAACTGTTTTTT. This encodes CASRGGRTEKLFF.

This rearrangement joins TRBV28 to TRBJ2-7; D is undetermined. V lost 3 bases and J 1 base, leaving 7 bases between the germline ends. CDR3 size: 13 residues. Per germline, CDR1 MDHEN and CDR2 SYDVKM. For the CDR3, the DNA is TGTGCCAGCAGTTTCTCCGGATCCTACGAGCAGTACTTC. Amino acids: CASSFSGSYEQYF.

Here the CDR3 reads CASSSRVAGGHTTGELFF. CDR3 nucleotides: TGTGCCAGCTCCTCCAGAGTCGCGGGGGGGCACACAACCGGGGAGCTGTTTTTT. The chain has TRBV27 and TRBJ2-2; 9 nucleotides line up with TRBD2. Trimming took 8 bases from V and 5 from J; bases not matched to a gene: 18. CDR1 and CDR2 (germline): MNHEY, SMNVEV (reference sequence). This CDR3 spans 18 amino acids.

V usage is TRBV13 and J usage is TRBJ2-7, with 16 bases aligning to TRBD2. Germline trimming cut 1 base from V and 3 bases from J; bases unmatched to any gene: 9. Germline V gives CDR1 PRHDT, CDR2 FYEKMQ (reference sequence). The CDR3 covers 19 residues. This CDR3 reads CASSLAPGLAGGKFYEQYF. For the CDR3, the DNA is TGTGCCAGCAGCTTAGCCCCGGGACTAGCGGGAGGGAAATTCTACGAGCAGTACTTC.

The CDR3 protein is CASSYKVGPSGRGYTF. For the CDR3, the DNA is TGTGCCAGCAGTTATAAGGTGGGACCCTCCGGGAGGGGCTACACCTTC. The gene calls are TRBV6-5 and TRBJ1-2, with D maybe TRBD1 (5 bases). The CDR3 length is 16 residues. V was trimmed by 3 bases and J by 8 bases, leaving 22 bases between them. Germline V gives CDR1 MNHEY, CDR2 SVGAGI.

This clone appeared a single time. The gene calls are TRBV19 and TRBJ2-1; 10 nucleotides align to TRBD2. V shed 7 bases and J 8 bases; nucleotides not matched to a gene: 8. Germline V gives CDR1 LNHDA, CDR2 SQIVND (reference sequence). This CDR3 has 14 residues. The CDR3 DNA reads as TGTGCCAGTATTGACGAGCGGGGGGGCCATGAGCAGTTCTTC. This sequence encodes CASIDERGGHEQFF.

This chain connects TRBV19 to TRBJ1-5; weak D call: TRBD1 (5 bases). V was cut by 6 bases and J by 0 bases, with 18 bases left in between. The CDR3 runs 17 residues. Germline assignment: CDR1 LNHDA and CDR2 SQIVND (reference sequence). The CDR3 DNA reads TGTGCCAGTAGGAACCCGACAGAAGTCTATAGCAATCAGCCCCAGCATTTT. Translation: CASRNPTEVYSNQPQHF.